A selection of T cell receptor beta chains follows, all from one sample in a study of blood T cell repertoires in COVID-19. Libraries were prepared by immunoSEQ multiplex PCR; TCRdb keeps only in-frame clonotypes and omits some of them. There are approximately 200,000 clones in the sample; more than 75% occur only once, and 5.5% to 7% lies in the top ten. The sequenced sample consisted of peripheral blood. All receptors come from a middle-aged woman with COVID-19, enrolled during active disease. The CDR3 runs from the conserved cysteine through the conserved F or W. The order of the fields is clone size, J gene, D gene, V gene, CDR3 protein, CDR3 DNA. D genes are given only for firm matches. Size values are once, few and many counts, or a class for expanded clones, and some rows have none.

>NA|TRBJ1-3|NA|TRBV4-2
CASSQDRWVRERNTIYF
TGTGCCAGCAGCCAAGATCGTTGGGTCAGGGAACGAAACACCATATATTTT
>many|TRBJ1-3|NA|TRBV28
CASSTVADTIYF
TGTGCCAGCAGTACCGTGGCGGACACCATATATTTT
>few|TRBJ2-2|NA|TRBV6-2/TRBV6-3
CASSLLTGSNTGELFF
TGTGCCAGCAGTCTCCTGACAGGATCGAACACCGGGGAGCTGTTTTTT
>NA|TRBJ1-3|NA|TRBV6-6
CASSYWSSGNTIYF
TGTGCCAGCAGTTACTGGAGCTCTGGAAACACCATATATTTT
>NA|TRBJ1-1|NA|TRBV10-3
CAISESAAEAFF
TGTGCCATCAGTGAGTCGGCGGCTGAAGCTTTCTTT
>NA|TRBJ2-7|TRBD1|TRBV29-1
CSVGGTGVIYEQYF
TGCAGCGTTGGTGGCACAGGGGTAATTTACGAGCAGTACTTC
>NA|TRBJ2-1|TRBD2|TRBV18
CASSPTSGSLNEQFF
TGTGCCAGCTCACCAACAAGCGGGAGTTTGAATGAGCAGTTCTTC
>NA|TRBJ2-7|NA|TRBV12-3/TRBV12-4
CASSPGQNEQYF
TGTGCCAGCAGCCCCGGACAGAATGAGCAGTACTTC
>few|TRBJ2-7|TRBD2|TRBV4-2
CASSQVGLADLSYEQYF
TGTGCCAGCAGCCAAGTTGGACTAGCGGATTTATCCTACGAGCAGTACTTC
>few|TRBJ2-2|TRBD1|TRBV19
CASSMDRGTGELFF
TGTGCCAGTAGTATGGACAGGGGAACCGGGGAGCTGTTTTTT
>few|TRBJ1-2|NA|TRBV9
CASSPQTENYGYTF
TGTGCCAGCAGCCCCCAGACGGAGAACTATGGCTACACCTTC
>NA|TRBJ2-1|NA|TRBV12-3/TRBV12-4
CASSWGVGIEQFF
TGTGCCAGCTCTTGGGGGGTGGGGATTGAGCAGTTCTTC
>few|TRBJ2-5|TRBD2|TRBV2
CASSENAGGLETQYF
TGTGCCAGCAGTGAAAACGCGGGGGGCCTAGAGACCCAGTACTTC
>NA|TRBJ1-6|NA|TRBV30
CAWSPRVSPLHF
TGTGCCTGGAGCCCCAGGGTTTCACCCCTCCACTTT
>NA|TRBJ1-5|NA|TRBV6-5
CASSYSSGGGQPQHF
TGTGCCAGCAGTTACTCGTCCGGGGGGGGTCAGCCCCAGCATTTT
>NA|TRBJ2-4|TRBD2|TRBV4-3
CASSQDRRGANIQYF
TGCGCCAGCAGCCAAGATAGGCGGGGGGCAAACATTCAGTACTTC
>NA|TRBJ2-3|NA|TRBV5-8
CASSLDVRLSTDTQYF
TGTGCCAGCAGCTTGGACGTACGACTTAGCACAGATACGCAGTATTTT
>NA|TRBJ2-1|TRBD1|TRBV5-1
CASSQTGTISNEQFF
TGCGCCAGCAGCCAGACAGGGACAATAAGCAATGAGCAGTTCTTC
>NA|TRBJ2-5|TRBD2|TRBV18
CASSPPGLAGGRETQYF
TGTGCCAGCTCACCTCCGGGACTAGCGGGAGGGCGAGAGACCCAGTACTTC
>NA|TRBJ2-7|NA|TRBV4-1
CASSPGQGSYEQYF
TGCGCCAGCAGCCCCGGCCAGGGATCCTACGAGCAGTACTTC
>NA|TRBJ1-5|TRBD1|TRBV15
CATSREPGQGYQPQHF
TGTGCCACCAGCAGAGAGCCGGGACAGGGGTATCAGCCCCAGCATTTT
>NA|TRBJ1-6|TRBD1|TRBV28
CASSLQGAVSPLHF
TGTGCCAGCAGTCTACAGGGGGCGGTTTCACCCCTCCACTTT
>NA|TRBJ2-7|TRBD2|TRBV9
CASSGTSGGAYEQYF
TGTGCCAGCAGCGGCACTAGCGGGGGGGCCTACGAGCAGTACTTC
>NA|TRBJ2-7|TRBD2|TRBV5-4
CASSSGFEGLATYEQYF
TGTGCCAGCAGCTCCGGATTTGAGGGACTAGCGACTTACGAGCAGTACTTC
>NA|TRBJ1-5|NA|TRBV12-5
CASGPGNQPQHF
TGTGCTAGTGGCCCAGGGAATCAGCCCCAGCATTTT
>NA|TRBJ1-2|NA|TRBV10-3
CAITEDRSMGYTF
TGTGCCATCACGGAGGATCGGAGTATGGGCTACACCTTC
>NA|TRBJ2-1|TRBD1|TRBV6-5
CASSQQGVNNEQFF
TGTGCCAGCAGTCAACAGGGGGTAAACAATGAGCAGTTCTTC
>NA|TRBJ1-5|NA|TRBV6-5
CASGQRNDQPQHF
TGTGCCAGCGGACAGCGAAACGATCAGCCCCAGCATTTT
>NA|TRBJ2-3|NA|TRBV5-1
CASRRSLGGVSTDTQYF
TGCGCCAGCAGGAGATCCCTGGGGGGAGTAAGCACAGATACGCAGTATTTT
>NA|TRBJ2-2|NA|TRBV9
CASTPTDYTGELFF
TGTGCCAGCACCCCGACAGACTACACCGGGGAGCTGTTTTTT
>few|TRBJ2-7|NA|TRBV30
CAWTLGGDEQYF
TGTGCCTGGACCCTGGGGGGTGACGAGCAGTACTTC
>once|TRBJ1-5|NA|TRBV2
CASSEAQGRGQPQHF
TGTGCCAGCAGTGAAGCACAGGGAAGGGGGCAGCCCCAGCATTTT
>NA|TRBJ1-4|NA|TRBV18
CASSPIYGIDATNEKLFF
TGTGCCAGCTCACCTATATACGGGATAGATGCAACTAATGAAAAACTGTTTTTT
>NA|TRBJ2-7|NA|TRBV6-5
CASSYSGSTYEQYF
TGTGCCAGCAGTTACTCCGGGAGCACCTACGAGCAGTACTTC
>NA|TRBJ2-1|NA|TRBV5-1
CASSLLRQGKNNEQFF
TGCGCCAGCAGCTTGTTGCGGCAGGGGAAAAACAATGAGCAGTTCTTC
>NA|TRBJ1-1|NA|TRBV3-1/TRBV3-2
CASSQVRGAEAFF
TGTGCCAGCAGCCAAGTCAGGGGCGCTGAAGCTTTCTTT
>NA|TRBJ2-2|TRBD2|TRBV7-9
CASSLAGAGVVTGELFF
TGTGCCAGCAGCTTAGCCGGCGCGGGAGTGGTAACCGGGGAGCTGTTTTTT
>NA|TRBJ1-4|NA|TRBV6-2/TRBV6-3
CASSYAGGQEKLFF
TGTGCCAGCAGTTACGCGGGGGGCCAGGAAAAACTGTTTTTT
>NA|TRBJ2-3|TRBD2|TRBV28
CASSLFIAGGPDTQYF
TGTGCCAGCAGTTTATTCATAGCGGGAGGCCCAGATACGCAGTATTTT
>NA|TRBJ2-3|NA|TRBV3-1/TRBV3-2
CASSQKEWSPTDTQYF
TGTGCCAGCAGCCAAAAGGAGTGGTCCCCCACAGATACGCAGTATTTT
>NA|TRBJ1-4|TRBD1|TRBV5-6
CASSASTGANEKLFF
TGTGCCAGCAGCGCCTCGACAGGGGCTAATGAAAAACTGTTTTTT
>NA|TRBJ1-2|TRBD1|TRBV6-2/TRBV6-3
CASSPYPGQGNYGYTF
TGTGCCAGCAGTCCATATCCGGGACAGGGGAACTATGGCTACACCTTC
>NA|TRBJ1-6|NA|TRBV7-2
CASNEGNSPLHF
TGTGCCAGCAACGAGGGTAATTCACCCCTCCACTTT
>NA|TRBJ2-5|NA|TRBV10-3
CATYGGYQETQYF
TGTGCCACCTATGGGGGGTACCAAGAGACCCAGTACTTC
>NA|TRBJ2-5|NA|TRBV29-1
CSVERTGGEETQYF
TGCAGCGTTGAAAGAACAGGGGGGGAAGAGACCCAGTACTTC
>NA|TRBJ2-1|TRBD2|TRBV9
CASSGLAGLRLHEQFF
TGTGCCAGCAGCGGGCTAGCGGGACTCCGTCTACATGAGCAGTTCTTC
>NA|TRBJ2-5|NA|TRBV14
CASSQRHAWGDQETQYF
TGTGCCAGCAGCCAACGCCATGCGTGGGGAGACCAAGAGACCCAGTACTTC
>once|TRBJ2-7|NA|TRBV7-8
CASSPRGSSGTYEQYF
TGTGCCAGCAGCCCCCGGGGTTCCTCGGGTACGTACGAGCAGTACTTC
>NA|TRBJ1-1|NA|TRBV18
CASSPGDIRSEAFF
TGTGCCAGCTCACCGGGGGACATCCGTTCTGAAGCTTTCTTT
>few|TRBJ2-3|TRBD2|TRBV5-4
CASSIGLAGATDTQYF
TGTGCCAGCAGCATCGGACTAGCGGGAGCCACAGATACGCAGTATTTT
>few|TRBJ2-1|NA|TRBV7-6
CASSKAASAKQFF
TGTGCCAGCAGCAAGGCCGCAAGCGCTAAGCAGTTCTTC
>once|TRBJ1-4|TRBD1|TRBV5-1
CASSRTGVNEKLFF
TGCGCCAGCAGCCGGACAGGGGTGAACGAAAAACTGTTTTTT
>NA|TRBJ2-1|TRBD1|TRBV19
CASNPGQGYNEQFF
TGTGCCAGTAACCCGGGACAGGGGTACAATGAGCAGTTCTTC
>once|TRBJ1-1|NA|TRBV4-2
CASSQERTVNTEAFF
TGTGCCAGCAGCCAAGAGAGGACAGTGAACACTGAAGCTTTCTTT
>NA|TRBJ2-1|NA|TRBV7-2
CASSLSHYNEQFF
TGTGCCAGCAGCTTATCCCACTACAATGAGCAGTTCTTC
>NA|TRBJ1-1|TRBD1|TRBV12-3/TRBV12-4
CASTKQGGTEAFF
TGTGCCAGCACTAAACAGGGGGGCACTGAAGCTTTCTTT
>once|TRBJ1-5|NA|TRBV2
CASNLGGQPQHF
TGTGCCAGCAACCTGGGAGGCCAGCCCCAGCATTTT
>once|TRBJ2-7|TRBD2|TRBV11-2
CASSFSGGAYEQYF
TGTGCCAGCAGCTTTAGCGGGGGGGCCTACGAGCAGTACTTC
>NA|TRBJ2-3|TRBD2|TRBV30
CAWSAGASGSADTQYF
TGTGCCTGGAGTGCAGGGGCTAGCGGGAGCGCAGATACGCAGTATTTT
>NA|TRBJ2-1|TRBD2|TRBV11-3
CASSPRTSGSPYNEQFF
TGTGCCAGCAGCCCCCGGACTAGCGGGAGTCCCTACAATGAGCAGTTCTTC